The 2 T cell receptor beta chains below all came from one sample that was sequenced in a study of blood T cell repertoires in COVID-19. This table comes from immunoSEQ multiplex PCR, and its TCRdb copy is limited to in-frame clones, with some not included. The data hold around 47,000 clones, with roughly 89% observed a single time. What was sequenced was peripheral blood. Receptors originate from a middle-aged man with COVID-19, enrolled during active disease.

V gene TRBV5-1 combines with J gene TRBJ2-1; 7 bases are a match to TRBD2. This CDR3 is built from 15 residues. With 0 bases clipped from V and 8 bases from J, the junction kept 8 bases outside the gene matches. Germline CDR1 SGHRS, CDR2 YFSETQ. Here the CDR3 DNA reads TGCGCCAGCAGCTTGGAAGGCCGGGGGAGGGATGAGCAGTTCTTC. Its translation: CASSLEGRGRDEQFF.

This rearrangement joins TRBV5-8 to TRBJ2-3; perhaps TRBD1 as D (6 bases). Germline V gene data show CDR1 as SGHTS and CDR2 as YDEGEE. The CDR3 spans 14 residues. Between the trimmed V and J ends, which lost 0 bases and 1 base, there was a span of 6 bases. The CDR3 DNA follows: TGTGCCAGCAGCTTGGACAGGGGCACAGATACGCAGTATTTT. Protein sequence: CASSLDRGTDTQYF.